This T cell receptor beta chain was identified during a study of OX40 agonist ivuxolimab in advanced cancers. The study's findings and limits: Low normalized T-cell clonal expansion also characterized some of the nonresponders. Researchers did not determine the expanded peripheral T cells' antigen specificity. Clones of CD4+ and CD8+ blood T cells grew by week 6 at doses of 0.1 to 3.0 mg/kg.

Comment on this clone: Its antigen is not known.

Germline CDR1 and CDR2: LNHNV and YYDKDF (reference sequence). The CDR3 loop spans 16 amino acids. The J segment lost 2 bases and the V segment lost 1 base, leaving 2 bases of the junction unmatched. The protocol was immunoSEQ multiplex PCR, while the TCRdb copy is restricted to in-frame clones and leaves out a portion. Of about 81,000 clones listed, 88% were seen once; the top ten hold approximately 0.43%. On cycle 4 day 1 and cycle 7 day 1, as well as at baseline, blood was sampled. Sample: CD4+ or CD8+ T cells sorted from blood, taken in a trial of the OX40 agonist ivuxolimab. The chain combines TRBV15 with TRBJ1-5; 10 bases align to TRBD1. This receptor was identified in an adult with an advanced solid tumor such as melanoma, head and neck, liver or kidney cancer. The CDR3 here is CATSRGDRGGNQPQHF. The CDR3 DNA sequence: TGTGCCACCAGCAGAGGGGACAGGGGAGGCAATCAGCCCCAGCATTTT. Full variable domain (remainder filled in from reference TRBV15 and TRBJ1-5): DAMVIQNPRYQVTQFGKPVTLSCSQTLNHNVMYWYQQKSSQAPKLLFHYYDKDFNNEADTPDNFQSRRPNTSFCFLDIRSPGLGDTAMYLCATSRGDRGGNQPQHFGDGTRLSIL.